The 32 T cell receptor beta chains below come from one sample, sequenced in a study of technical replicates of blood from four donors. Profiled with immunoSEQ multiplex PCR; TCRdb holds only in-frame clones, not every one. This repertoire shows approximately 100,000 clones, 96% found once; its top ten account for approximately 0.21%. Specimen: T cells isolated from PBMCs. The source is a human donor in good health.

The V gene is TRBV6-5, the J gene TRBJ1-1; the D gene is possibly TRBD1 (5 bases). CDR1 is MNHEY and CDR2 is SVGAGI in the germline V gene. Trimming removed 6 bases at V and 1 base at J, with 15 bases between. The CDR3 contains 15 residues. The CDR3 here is CASSPGHSWNTEAFF. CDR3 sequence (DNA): TGTGCCAGCAGCCCAGGACACTCTTGGAACACTGAAGCTTTCTTT.

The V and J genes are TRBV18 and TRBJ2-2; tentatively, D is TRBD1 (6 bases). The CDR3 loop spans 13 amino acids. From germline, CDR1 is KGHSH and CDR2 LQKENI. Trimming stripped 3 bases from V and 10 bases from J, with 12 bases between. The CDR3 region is CASSPQDSPELFF. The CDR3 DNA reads TGTGCCAGCTCACCCCAGGACAGCCCGGAGCTGTTTTTT.

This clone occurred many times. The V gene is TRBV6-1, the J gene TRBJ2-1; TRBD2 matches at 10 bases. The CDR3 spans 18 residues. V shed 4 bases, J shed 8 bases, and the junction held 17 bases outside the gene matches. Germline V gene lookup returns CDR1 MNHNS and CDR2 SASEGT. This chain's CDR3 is CASSGGTLAGYYGDEQFF. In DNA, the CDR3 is TGTGCCAGCAGTGGAGGGACACTAGCGGGATATTATGGTGATGAGCAGTTCTTC.

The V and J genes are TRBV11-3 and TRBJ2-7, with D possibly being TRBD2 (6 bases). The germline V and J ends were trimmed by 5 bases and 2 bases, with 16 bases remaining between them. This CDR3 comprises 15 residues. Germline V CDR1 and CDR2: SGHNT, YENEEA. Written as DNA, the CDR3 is TGTGCCAGCAGCCTAGGGACTGAACTAGCCTACGAGCAGTACTTC. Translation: CASSLGTELAYEQYF.

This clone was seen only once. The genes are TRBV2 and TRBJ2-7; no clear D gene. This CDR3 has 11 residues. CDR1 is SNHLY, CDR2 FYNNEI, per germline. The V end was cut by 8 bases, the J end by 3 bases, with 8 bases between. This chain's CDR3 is CASAGFYEQYF. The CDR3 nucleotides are TGTGCCAGCGCAGGCTTCTACGAGCAGTACTTC.

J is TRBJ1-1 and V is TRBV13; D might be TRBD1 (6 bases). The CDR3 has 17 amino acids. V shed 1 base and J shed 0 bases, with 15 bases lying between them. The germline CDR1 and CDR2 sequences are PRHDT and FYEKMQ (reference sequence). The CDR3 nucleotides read TGTGCCAGCAGCTTAGCGGCGTGGACAGTGATGAACACTGAAGCTTTCTTT. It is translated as CASSLAAWTVMNTEAFF. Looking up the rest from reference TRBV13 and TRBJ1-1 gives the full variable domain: AAGVIQSPRHLIKEKRETATLKCYPIPRHDTVYWYQQGPGQDPQFLISFYEKMQSDKGSIPDRFSAQQFSDYHSELNMSSLELGDSALYFCASSLAAWTVMNTEAFFGQGTRLTVV.

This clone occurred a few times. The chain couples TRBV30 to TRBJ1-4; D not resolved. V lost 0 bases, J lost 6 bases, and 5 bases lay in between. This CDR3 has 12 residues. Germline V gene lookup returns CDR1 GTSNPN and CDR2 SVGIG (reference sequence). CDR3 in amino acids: CAWSVGYEKLFF. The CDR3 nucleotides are TGTGCCTGGAGTGTCGGTTATGAAAAACTGTTTTTT. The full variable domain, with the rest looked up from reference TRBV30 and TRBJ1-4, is SQTIHQWPATLVQPVGSPLSLECTVEGTSNPNLYWYRQAAGRGLQLLFYSVGIGQISSEVPQNLSASRPQDRQFILSSKKLLLSDSGFYLCAWSVGYEKLFFGSGTQLSVL.

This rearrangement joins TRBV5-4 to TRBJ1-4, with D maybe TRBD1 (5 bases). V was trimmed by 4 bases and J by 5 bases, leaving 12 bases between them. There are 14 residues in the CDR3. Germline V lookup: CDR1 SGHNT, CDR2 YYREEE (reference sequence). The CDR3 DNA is TGTGCCAGCAGCGTTGGGGCTCCGAATGAAAAACTGTTTTTT. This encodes CASSVGAPNEKLFF.

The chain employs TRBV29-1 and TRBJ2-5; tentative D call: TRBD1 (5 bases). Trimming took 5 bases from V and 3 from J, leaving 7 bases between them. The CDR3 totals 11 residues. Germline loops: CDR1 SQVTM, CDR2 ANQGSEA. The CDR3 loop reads CSVLTEETQYF. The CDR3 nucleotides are TGCAGCGTTCTGACAGAAGAGACCCAGTACTTC.

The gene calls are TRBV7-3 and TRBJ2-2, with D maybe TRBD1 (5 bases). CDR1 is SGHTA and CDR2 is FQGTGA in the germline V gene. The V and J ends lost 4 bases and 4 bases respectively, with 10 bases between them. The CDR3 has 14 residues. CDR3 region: CASSSGLGTGELFF. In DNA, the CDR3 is TGTGCCAGCAGCTCAGGGCTGGGCACCGGGGAGCTGTTTTTT.

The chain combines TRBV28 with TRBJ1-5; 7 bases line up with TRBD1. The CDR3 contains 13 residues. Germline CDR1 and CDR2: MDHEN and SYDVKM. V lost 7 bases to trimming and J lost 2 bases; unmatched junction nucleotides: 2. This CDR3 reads CASTGTGNQPQHF. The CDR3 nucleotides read TGTGCCAGCACCGGGACAGGCAATCAGCCCCAGCATTTT.

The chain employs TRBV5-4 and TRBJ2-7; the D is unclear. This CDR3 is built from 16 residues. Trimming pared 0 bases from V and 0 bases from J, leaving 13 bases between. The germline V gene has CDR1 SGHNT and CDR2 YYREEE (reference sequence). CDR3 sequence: CASSLASYGYSYEQYF. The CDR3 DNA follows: TGTGCCAGCAGCTTGGCCTCATACGGTTACTCCTACGAGCAGTACTTC.

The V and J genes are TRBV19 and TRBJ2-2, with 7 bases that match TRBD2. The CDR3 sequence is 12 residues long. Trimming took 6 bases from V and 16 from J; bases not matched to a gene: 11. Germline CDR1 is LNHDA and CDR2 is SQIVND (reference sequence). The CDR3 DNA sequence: TGTGCCAGTAGACCCGTGGGGGGGGTTGAGTTTTTT. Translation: CASRPVGGVEFF.

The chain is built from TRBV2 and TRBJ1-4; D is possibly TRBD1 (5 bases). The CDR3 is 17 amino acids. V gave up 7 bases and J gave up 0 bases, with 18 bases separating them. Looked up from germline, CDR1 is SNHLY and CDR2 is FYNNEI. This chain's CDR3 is CASTGHPALATNEKLFF. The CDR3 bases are TGTGCCAGCACAGGACATCCGGCCCTTGCAACTAATGAAAAACTGTTTTTT.

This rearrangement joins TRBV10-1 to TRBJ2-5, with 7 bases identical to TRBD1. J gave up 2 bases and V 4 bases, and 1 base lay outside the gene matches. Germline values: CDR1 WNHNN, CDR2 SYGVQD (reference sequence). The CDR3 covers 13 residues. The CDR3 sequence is CASSGGQQETQYF. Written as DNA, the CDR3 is TGCGCCAGCAGTGGGGGACAGCAAGAGACCCAGTACTTC.

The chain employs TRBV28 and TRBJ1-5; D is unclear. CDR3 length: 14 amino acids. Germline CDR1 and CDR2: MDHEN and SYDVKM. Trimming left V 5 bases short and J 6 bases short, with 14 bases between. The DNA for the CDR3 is TGTGCCAGCAGTCGTAACGAGGTGGGTCAGCCCCAGCATTTT. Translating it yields CASSRNEVGQPQHF.

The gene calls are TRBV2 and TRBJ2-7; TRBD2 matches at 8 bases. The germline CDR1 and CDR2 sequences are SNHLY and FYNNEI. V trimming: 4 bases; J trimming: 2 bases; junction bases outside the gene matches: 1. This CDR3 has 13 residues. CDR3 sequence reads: CASSAGRAYEQYF. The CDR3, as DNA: TGTGCCAGCAGTGCCGGGAGGGCCTACGAGCAGTACTTC.

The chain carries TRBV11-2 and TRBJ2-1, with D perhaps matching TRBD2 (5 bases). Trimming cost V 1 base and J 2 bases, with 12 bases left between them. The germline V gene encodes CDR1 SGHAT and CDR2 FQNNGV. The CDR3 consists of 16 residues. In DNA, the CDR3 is TGTGCCAGCAGCTTAGGGGCGGGTATTACCTACAATGAGCAGTTCTTC. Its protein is CASSLGAGITYNEQFF.

The CDR3 region has the DNA TGTGCCAGCAGATCGACAGGGGGCACTGAAGCTTTCTTT. It encodes CASRSTGGTEAFF. The rearrangement uses TRBV7-2 and TRBJ1-1, with 9 bases that match TRBD1. V lost 6 bases, J lost 4 bases, and 3 bases stayed unmatched. This CDR3 spans 13 amino acids. In germline, CDR1 is SGHTA, CDR2 FQGNSA.

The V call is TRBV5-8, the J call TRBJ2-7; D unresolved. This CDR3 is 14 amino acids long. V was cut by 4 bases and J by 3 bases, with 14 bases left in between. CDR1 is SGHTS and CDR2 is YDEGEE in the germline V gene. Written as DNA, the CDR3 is TGTGCCAGCAGCCCCCCCCTGGCGGACTACGAGCAGTACTTC. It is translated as CASSPPLADYEQYF.

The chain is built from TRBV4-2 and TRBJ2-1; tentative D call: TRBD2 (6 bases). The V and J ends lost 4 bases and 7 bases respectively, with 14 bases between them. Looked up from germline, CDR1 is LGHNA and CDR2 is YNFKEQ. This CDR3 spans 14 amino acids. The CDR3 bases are TGTGCCAGCAGCCCTTATTTGGGGGGAAATGAGCAGTTCTTC. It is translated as CASSPYLGGNEQFF.

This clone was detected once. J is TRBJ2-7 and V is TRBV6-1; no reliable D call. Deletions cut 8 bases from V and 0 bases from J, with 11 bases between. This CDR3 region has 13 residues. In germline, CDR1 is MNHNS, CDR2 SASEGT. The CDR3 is CASCVRSSYEQYF. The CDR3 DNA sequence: TGTGCCAGCTGCGTTAGAAGCTCCTACGAGCAGTACTTC.

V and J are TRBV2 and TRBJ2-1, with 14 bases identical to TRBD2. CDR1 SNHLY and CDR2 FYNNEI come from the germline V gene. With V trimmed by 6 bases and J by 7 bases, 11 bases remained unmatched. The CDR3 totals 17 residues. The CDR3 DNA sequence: TGTGCCAGCAGGGGGCCCGGGACTAGCGGGAGAGGTAATGAGCAGTTCTTC. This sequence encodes CASRGPGTSGRGNEQFF.

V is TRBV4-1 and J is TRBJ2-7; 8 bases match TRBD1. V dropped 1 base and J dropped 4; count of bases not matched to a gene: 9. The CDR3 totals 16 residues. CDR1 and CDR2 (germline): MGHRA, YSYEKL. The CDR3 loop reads CASSQARGQGAYEQYF. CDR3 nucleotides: TGCGCCAGCAGCCAAGCGAGAGGACAGGGTGCGTACGAGCAGTACTTC.

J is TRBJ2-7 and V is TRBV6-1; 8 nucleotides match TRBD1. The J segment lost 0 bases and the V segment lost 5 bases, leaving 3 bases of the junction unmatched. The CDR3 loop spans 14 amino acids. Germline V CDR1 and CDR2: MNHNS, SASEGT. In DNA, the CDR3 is TGTGCCAGCAGTCTGGACAGGGCCTCCTACGAGCAGTACTTC. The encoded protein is CASSLDRASYEQYF.

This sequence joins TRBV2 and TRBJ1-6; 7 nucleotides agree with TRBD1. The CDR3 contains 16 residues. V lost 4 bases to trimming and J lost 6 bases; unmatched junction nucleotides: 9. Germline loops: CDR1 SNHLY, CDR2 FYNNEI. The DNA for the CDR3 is TGTGCCAGCAGTGGACGGGTGACAGGGAGTAATTCACCCCTCCACTTT. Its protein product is CASSGRVTGSNSPLHF.

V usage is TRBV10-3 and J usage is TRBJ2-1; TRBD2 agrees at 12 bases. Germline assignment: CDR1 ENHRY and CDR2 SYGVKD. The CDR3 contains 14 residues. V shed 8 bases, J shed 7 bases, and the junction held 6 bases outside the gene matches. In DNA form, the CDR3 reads TGTGCCATCGGAGGACTAGCGGGGCCGAATGAGCAGTTCTTC. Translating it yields CAIGGLAGPNEQFF.

CDR3 bases: TGTGCCAGCAGTCTAGATGCGAACACCGGGGAGCTGTTTTTT. This codes for CASSLDANTGELFF. This sequence joins TRBV6-5 and TRBJ2-2; no clear D gene. Germline V lookup: CDR1 MNHEY, CDR2 SVGAGI. The germline V and J ends were trimmed by 5 bases and 0 bases, with 7 bases remaining between them. The CDR3 is 14 amino acids.

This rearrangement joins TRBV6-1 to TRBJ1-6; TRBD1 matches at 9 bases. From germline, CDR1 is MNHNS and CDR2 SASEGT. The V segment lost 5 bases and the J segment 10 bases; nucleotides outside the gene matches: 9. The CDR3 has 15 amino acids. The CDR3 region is CASSTSDRGRSPLHF. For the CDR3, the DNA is TGTGCCAGCAGTACCTCGGACAGGGGAAGATCACCCCTCCACTTT.

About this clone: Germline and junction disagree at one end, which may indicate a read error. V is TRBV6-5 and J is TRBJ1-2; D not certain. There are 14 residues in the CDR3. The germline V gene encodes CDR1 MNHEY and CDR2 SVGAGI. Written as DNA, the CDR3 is TGTGCCATCAGTGAGGGCAGACCTAACTATGGCTACACCTTC. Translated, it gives CAISEGRPNYGYTF.

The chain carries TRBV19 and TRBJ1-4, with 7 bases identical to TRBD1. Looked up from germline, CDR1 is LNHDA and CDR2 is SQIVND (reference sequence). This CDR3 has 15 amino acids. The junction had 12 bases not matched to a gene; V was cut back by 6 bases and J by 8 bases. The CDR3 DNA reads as TGTGCCAGTAGACTAAGACAGGGATATAAGGAAAAACTGTTTTTT. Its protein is CASRLRQGYKEKLFF.

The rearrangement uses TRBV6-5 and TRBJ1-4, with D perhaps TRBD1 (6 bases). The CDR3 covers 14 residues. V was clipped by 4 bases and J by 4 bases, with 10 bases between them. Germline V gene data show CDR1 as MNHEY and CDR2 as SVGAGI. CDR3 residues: CASSSDSLNEKLFF. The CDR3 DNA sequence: TGTGCCAGCAGTTCGGACAGTCTTAATGAAAAACTGTTTTTT.